This record looks at one TCR beta chain sequence and its context. There is no known antigen for this receptor. The sample holds no much larger clone one base away, and base qualities are not on file. The sample belongs to a study of T cell changes during pregnancy in multiple sclerosis (dated by TCRdb to between 2018 and 2020). Turning to the overall study: The study looked at changes in the T cell repertoire across pregnancy in women with multiple sclerosis.

The CDR3 has 14 amino acids, counting the end cysteine and phenylalanine. Only the CDR3 DNA stays, 42 bases, in frame from base 1. CDR1 and CDR2 were assigned from the germline V gene as MNHNS and SASEGT. Between the V and J ends, shortened by 8 bases and 0 bases respectively, the junction contains 8 bases. The library came from the immunoSEQ multiplex PCR assay. The table comes from immuneACCESS by way of TCRdb, which keeps in-frame sequences with V and J called. Part of the clones is missing from these tables; in studies checked, under half for an unresolved V gene and the rest for unknown reasons. Across this sample there are 40,000 or so clones, with about 90% seen only once. Of the sample, about 12% is held by the ten largest clones.

The chain employs TRBV6-1 and TRBJ2-6; TRBD1 is a weak D gene call, 6 bases matching. The clonotype comes from a female donor with multiple sclerosis, enrolled in a pregnancy study. The sequenced sample was CD8+ T cells from peripheral blood mononuclear cells, obtained after pregnancy. The CDR3 reads CASGDNSGANVLTF. The DNA sequence is given as TGTGCCAGCGGGGACAACTCTGGGGCCAACGTCCTGACTTTC.